These 26 T cell receptor beta chains came from one sample sequenced in a study of control samples from healthy donors and cancer patients. Generated by immunoSEQ multiplex PCR, the TCRdb table keeps only in-frame clones and is missing some. This sample yields about 410,000 clones, of which about nine tenths are seen a single time; over 5.5% belongs to the top ten. Sequencing input: PBMCs. These receptors came from a middle-aged man with head and neck cancer.

For this clone: A read error may produce the germline difference seen at one junction end. V and J are TRBV7-7 and TRBJ2-1; TRBD2 matches at 8 bases. This CDR3 contains 17 residues. Per the germline V gene, CDR1 is SSHAT and CDR2 is FNYEAQ (reference sequence). The CDR3 nucleotides are TGTGCTAGCAGCTTAGGCGTAGCGGGAAGCTCCTACAATGAGCAGTTCTTC. Protein sequence: CASSLGVAGSSYNEQFF.

A word on this clone: Distinct nucleotide sequences in the sample also encode this CDR3. The chain carries TRBV9 and TRBJ2-1; no definite D call. CDR1 is SGDLS and CDR2 is YYNGEE in the germline V gene. This CDR3 has 14 residues. The V end was cut by 0 bases, the J end by 2 bases, with 6 bases between. The CDR3 DNA sequence: TGTGCCAGCAGCGTAGGGGGTCCCTACAATGAGCAGTTCTTC. This sequence encodes CASSVGGPYNEQFF.

Only a few counts were recorded for this clone. The chain combines TRBV11-2 with TRBJ2-5, with D maybe TRBD2 (5 bases). The germline CDR1 and CDR2 sequences are SGHAT and FQNNGV. CDR3 length equals 14 residues. V was cut by 3 bases and J by 3 bases, with 11 bases left in between. CDR3 region: CASSFGNSEETQYF. DNA for the CDR3: TGTGCCAGCAGCTTCGGGAATAGCGAAGAGACCCAGTACTTC. Filled out from reference TRBV11-2 and TRBJ2-5, the complete variable domain reads EAGVAQSPRYKIIEKRQSVAFWCNPISGHATLYWYQQILGQGPKLLIQFQNNGVVDDSQLPKDRFSAERLKGVDSTLKIQPAKLEDSAVYLCASSFGNSEETQYFGPGTRLLVL.

As for this clone: Other DNA sequences in this specimen translate into the identical CDR3. The V gene is TRBV5-1, the J gene TRBJ2-5; D gene uncertain. V was pared by 2 bases and J by 4 bases, with 3 bases between. The length of the CDR3 is 11 residues. The germline CDR1 and CDR2 sequences are SGHRS and YFSETQ. DNA for the CDR3: TGCGCCAGCAGCTTCTCAGAGACCCAGTACTTC. This gives the protein CASSFSETQYF.

The gene calls are TRBV12-3 or TRBV12-4 and TRBJ1-2, with D possibly TRBD1 on 5 matching bases. The germline V and J ends were trimmed by 6 bases and 7 bases, with 12 bases remaining between them. The CDR3 covers 12 residues. CDR3 sequence (DNA): TGTGCCAGCAGCCCCCAGGGAGGTGGCTACACCTTC. As protein: CASSPQGGGYTF.

The V and J genes are TRBV5-4 and TRBJ2-7; maybe TRBD2 (6 bases). CDR1 and CDR2 (germline): SGHNT, YYREEE (reference sequence). The CDR3 sequence is 14 residues long. Trimming removed 2 bases at V and 7 bases at J, with 16 bases between. The chain's CDR3 is CASSFAGTVREQYF. The DNA for the CDR3 is TGTGCCAGCAGCTTCGCGGGGACCGTGAGGGAGCAGTACTTC.

The CDR3 DNA reads as TGTGCCAGTAGTGGGCTGCGGGGGACCTCCTACAATGAGCAGTTCTTC. This encodes CASSGLRGTSYNEQFF. This chain connects TRBV19 to TRBJ2-1, with TRBD2 matching 7 bases. The germline CDR1 and CDR2 sequences are LNHDA and SQIVND (reference sequence). The CDR3 totals 16 residues. The V segment lost 5 bases and the J segment 0 bases; nucleotides outside the gene matches: 7.

V is TRBV29-1 and J is TRBJ2-7, with D perhaps matching TRBD1 (5 bases). CDR1 is SQVTM, CDR2 ANQGSEA, per germline. The CDR3 totals 13 residues. Trimming took 2 bases from V and 7 from J, leaving 15 bases between them. CDR3: CSVEHPGAGEQYF. The CDR3 region has the DNA TGCAGCGTTGAACATCCTGGGGCAGGGGAGCAGTACTTC.

The chain joins TRBV4-1 to TRBJ1-3, with D maybe TRBD1 (5 bases). The germline CDR1 and CDR2 sequences are MGHRA and YSYEKL. Trimming pared 1 base from V and 2 bases from J, leaving 12 bases between. The CDR3 length is 16 residues. DNA for the CDR3: TGCGCCAGCAGCCAAGGAGAAACGGGGCCTGGAAACACCATATATTTT. It translates to CASSQGETGPGNTIYF.

This clone was seen a few times. The CDR3 sequence is CASSLQGDYEQYF. CDR3 DNA sequence: TGTGCCAGCAGTTTACAGGGGGACTACGAGCAGTACTTC. This chain joins TRBV6-5 and TRBJ2-7, with TRBD1 matching over 8 bases. This CDR3 has 13 residues. Losses at the gene ends were 4 bases for V and 3 bases for J; bases not matched to a gene: 2. CDR1 MNHEY and CDR2 SVGAGI come from the germline V gene.

This clone was observed a handful of times. The gene calls are TRBV27 and TRBJ2-2; D is undetermined. The CDR3 loop spans 12 amino acids. The V gene lost 1 base and the J gene lost 3 bases, with 0 bases spanning the gap. Germline V gene lookup returns CDR1 MNHEY and CDR2 SMNVEV (reference sequence). The CDR3 nucleotides are TGTGCCAGCAGTTTATACACCGGGGAGCTGTTTTTT. Its protein product is CASSLYTGELFF.

This rearrangement joins TRBV7-2 to TRBJ2-5; 10 nucleotides align to TRBD2. The V gene end was trimmed by 5 bases and the J gene end by 3 bases; junction bases not matched to a gene: 6. The CDR3 loop spans 15 amino acids. Germline V gene sequence: CDR1 SGHTA, CDR2 FQGNSA. The CDR3 protein is CASSPLGLAEETQYF. CDR3 nucleotide sequence: TGTGCCAGCAGCCCCCTTGGACTAGCGGAAGAGACCCAGTACTTC.

The chain recombines TRBV6-5 with TRBJ2-5, with D unresolved. The V end was cut by 6 bases, the J end by 1 base, with 12 bases between. This CDR3 comprises 14 residues. Germline CDR1 MNHEY, CDR2 SVGAGI. The CDR3 region has the DNA TGTGCCAGCAGCCGATCTAGGAGCCAAGAGACCCAGTACTTC. Translated: CASSRSRSQETQYF.

This clone showed up just once. The rearrangement links TRBV7-6 to TRBJ1-2, with D uncertain. The V end was cut by 1 base, the J end by 6 bases, with 9 bases between. Germline V lookup: CDR1 SGHVS, CDR2 FNYEAQ. The CDR3 has 13 amino acids. The CDR3 sequence: CASSLVTGNGYTF. In nucleotides, the CDR3 is TGTGCCAGCAGCTTAGTAACCGGAAATGGCTACACCTTC.

The chain combines TRBV11-3 with TRBJ2-7, with 10 bases fitting TRBD1. The CDR3 has 15 residues. CDR1 is SGHNT and CDR2 is YENEEA in the germline V gene. The J segment lost 3 bases and the V segment lost 5 bases, leaving 7 bases of the junction unmatched. The CDR3 coding sequence is TGTGCCAGCAGCCAACGGACAGGGGGGAACTACGAGCAGTACTTC. Amino acids: CASSQRTGGNYEQYF.

The chain employs TRBV30 and TRBJ1-5, with 7 bases matching TRBD1. CDR3 size: 14 residues. J lost 9 bases, V lost 0 bases, and 8 bases had no gene match. The germline V gene encodes CDR1 GTSNPN and CDR2 SVGIG (reference sequence). CDR3 sequence: CAWSVLGGGLPQHF. The CDR3 DNA follows: TGTGCCTGGAGTGTACTGGGAGGGGGCCTGCCCCAGCATTTT.

The CDR3 nucleotides read TGTGCCAGCAGTCCTCGGGGGACAGGGAACAATGAGCAGTTCTTC. Protein: CASSPRGTGNNEQFF. The genes are TRBV28 and TRBJ2-1; 9 bases agree with TRBD1. The CDR3 is made up of 15 amino acids. J gave up 5 bases and V 5 bases, and 7 bases lay outside the gene matches. Germline V CDR1 and CDR2: MDHEN, SYDVKM.

The genes are TRBV6-5 and TRBJ2-7, with D perhaps given as TRBD1 or TRBD2 (5 bases each). Per germline, CDR1 MNHEY and CDR2 SVGAGI. The CDR3 consists of 12 residues. V lost 6 bases to trimming and J lost 6 bases, with 12 bases between them. The CDR3 is CASRRGDSEQYF. Written as DNA, the CDR3 is TGTGCCAGCAGGAGAGGGGATAGCGAGCAGTACTTC.

In its sample, this clone was seen a few times. The chain combines TRBV3-1 (or the pseudogene TRBV3-2) with TRBJ2-7; D not resolved. Germline V gene lookup returns CDR1 LGHDT and CDR2 YNNKEL (reference sequence). Between the trimmed V and J ends, which lost 0 bases and 2 bases, there was a span of 14 bases. The CDR3 is 16 residues long. CDR3 amino acids: CASSQDSFERTYEQYF. The CDR3 coding sequence is TGTGCCAGCAGCCAAGATAGTTTTGAGCGCACCTACGAGCAGTACTTC.

The chain is built from TRBV15 and TRBJ2-1, with D tentatively TRBD1 or TRBD2 (5 bases each). Germline CDR1 LNHNV, CDR2 YYDKDF (reference sequence). CDR3 length equals 15 residues. V was trimmed by 0 bases and J by 6 bases, leaving 12 bases between them. The CDR3, as DNA: TGTGCCACCAGCAGAGACTTGATAGGGACCAATGAGCAGTTCTTC. This translates into CATSRDLIGTNEQFF.

This chain uses TRBV7-2 with TRBJ1-5, with 10 nucleotides matching TRBD1. In germline, CDR1 is SGHTA, CDR2 FQGNSA. After removal of 5 bases from V and 7 bases from J, the junction contained 5 bases not matched to a gene. This CDR3 spans 14 amino acids. The CDR3 DNA reads as TGTGCCAGCAGCATTGGGACAGGGGAACAGCCCCAGCATTTT. Translating gives CASSIGTGEQPQHF.

The V and J genes are TRBV29-1 and TRBJ2-1; possible D gene TRBD1, 5 bases. The CDR3 totals 13 residues. Deletions cut 6 bases from V and 0 bases from J, with 9 bases between. The germline CDR1 and CDR2 sequences are SQVTM and ANQGSEA. The CDR3 DNA follows: TGCAGCGTCCTGACAGTCTCCTACAATGAGCAGTTCTTC. Protein: CSVLTVSYNEQFF.

The rearrangement joins TRBV9 to TRBJ2-5; TRBD2 matches at 8 bases. V trimming: 4 bases; J trimming: 5 bases; junction bases outside the gene matches: 10. Germline V lookup: CDR1 SGDLS, CDR2 YYNGEE. The CDR3 has 15 residues. This chain's CDR3 is CASSQASGRSETQYF. As DNA, the CDR3 is TGTGCCAGCAGCCAAGCAAGCGGGAGAAGCGAGACCCAGTACTTC.

The chain carries TRBV19 and TRBJ1-1; D not resolved. Between the trimmed V and J ends, which lost 6 bases and 0 bases, there was a span of 8 bases. The CDR3 totals 13 residues. Looked up from germline, CDR1 is LNHDA and CDR2 is SQIVND (reference sequence). CDR3 sequence reads: CASRYRVNTEAFF. The CDR3 coding sequence is TGTGCCAGTAGATATAGGGTGAACACTGAAGCTTTCTTT.

The chain employs TRBV7-6 and TRBJ2-5; 9 nucleotides match TRBD1. Looked up from germline, CDR1 is SGHVS and CDR2 is FNYEAQ. The V segment lost 3 bases and the J segment 9 bases; nucleotides outside the gene matches: 11. This CDR3 is built from 15 residues. CDR3 nucleotide sequence: TGTGCCAGCAGCTTCAGACAGGGGGGGTTCGGGGCCCAGTACTTC. Translation: CASSFRQGGFGAQYF.

The V and J genes are TRBV27 and TRBJ1-4; D is uncertain. This CDR3 has 15 residues. CDR1 is MNHEY, CDR2 SMNVEV, per germline (reference sequence). V was clipped by 5 bases and J by 4 bases, with 14 bases between them. This chain's CDR3 is CASSTRHTDNEKLFF. The CDR3 DNA is TGTGCCAGCAGTACCCGACATACCGATAATGAAAAACTGTTTTTT.